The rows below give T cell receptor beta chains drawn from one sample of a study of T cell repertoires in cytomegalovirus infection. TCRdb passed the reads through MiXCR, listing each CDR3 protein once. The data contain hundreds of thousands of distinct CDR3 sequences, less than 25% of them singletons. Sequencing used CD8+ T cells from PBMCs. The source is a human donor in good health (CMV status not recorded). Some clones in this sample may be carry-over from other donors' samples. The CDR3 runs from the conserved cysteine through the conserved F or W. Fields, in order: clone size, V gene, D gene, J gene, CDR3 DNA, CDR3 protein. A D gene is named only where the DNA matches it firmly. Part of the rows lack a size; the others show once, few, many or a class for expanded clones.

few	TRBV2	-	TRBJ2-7	TGTGCCAGCAGCGGTGCCCGGTCCTACGAGCAGTACTTC	CASSGARSYEQYF
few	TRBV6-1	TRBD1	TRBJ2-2	TGTGCCAGCAGTTTCTTACCGGGACAGGGGGACACCGGGGAGCTGTTTTTT	CASSFLPGQGDTGELFF
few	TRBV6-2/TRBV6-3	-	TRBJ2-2	TGTGCCAGCAGTTACACCCCCATCCTGCCCGGGGAGCTGTTTTTT	CASSYTPILPGELFF
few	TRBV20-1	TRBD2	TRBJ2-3	TGCAGTGCTAGATCAGTGCTGGGACTAGCGGGCGCAGATACGCAGTATTTT	CSARSVLGLAGADTQYF
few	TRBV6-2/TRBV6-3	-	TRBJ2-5	TGTGCCAGCAGTTACGGCGGCGTCCCGGAGATAGAGACCCAGTACTTC	CASSYGGVPEIETQYF
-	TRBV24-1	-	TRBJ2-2	TGTGCCACCAGCGATTCCGACGGAAACACCGGGGAGCTGTTTTTT	CATSDSDGNTGELFF
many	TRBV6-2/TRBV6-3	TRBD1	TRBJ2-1	TGTGCCAGCAGTTACGTCCGGACAGGGAGCTATGAGCAGTTCTTC	CASSYVRTGSYEQFF
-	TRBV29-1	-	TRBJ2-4	TGCAGCGCTACGATTTTCGGGGGTCGAAACATTCAGTACTTC	CSATIFGGRNIQYF
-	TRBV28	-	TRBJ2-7	TGTGCCAGCAGCCCAGAGTCGGGGACCCGGTCCTACGAGCAGTACTTC	CASSPESGTRSYEQYF
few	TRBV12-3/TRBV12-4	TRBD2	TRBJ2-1	TGTGCCAGCAGTTTAGACATAGGGAGGGATGAGCAGTTCTTC	CASSLDIGRDEQFF
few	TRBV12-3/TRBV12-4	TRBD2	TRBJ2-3	TGTGCCAGCAGTTTCGGCGGGGGGTTAACAGATACGCAGTATTTT	CASSFGGGLTDTQYF